Sequencing of this T cell receptor (beta chain) was carried out in a study of identical twins. The study, taken as a whole, reports: Abundant beta clonotypes from cord blood bore fewer insertions; memory repertoires lacked this pattern. Analyses of zero insertions could be partly confounded by invariant MAIT and iNKT cells. Where beta out-of-frame sequences were concerned, excess twin sharing was weaker.

The germline V gene encodes CDR1 DFQATT and CDR2 SNEGSKA (reference sequence). The CDR3 spans 14 residues. With V trimmed by 6 bases and J by 3 bases, 5 bases remained unmatched. This clonotype was recorded at least ten times. Its antigen is unidentified. Each cDNA held unique molecular identifiers, and template switching gave it a universal primer site. In TCRdb, the 5' RACE reads were re-called with MiXCR into one record per CDR3 protein. The data show 450,000 to 650,000 distinct CDR3 sequences, approximately 9.6% seen once. These data also formed part of another study, on yellow fever vaccine responses in identical twins.

The sequence was obtained from a woman younger than 35 in good health. This chain joins TRBV20-1 and TRBJ2-1, with 10 bases aligning to TRBD2. The specimen was PBMCs. CDR3 region: CSALIAGGYNEQFF. CDR3 DNA: TGCAGTGCGCTGATAGCGGGAGGCTACAATGAGCAGTTCTTC.